Presented here are 27 T cell receptor beta chains from one specimen sequenced in a study of blood T cell repertoires in COVID-19. The assay was immunoSEQ multiplex PCR, and TCRdb's table has in-frame clones only and misses some. Among roughly 130,000 clones listed, roughly 78% were seen once. Sequencing used peripheral blood. All receptors come from a man aged 55 to 70 with active or convalescent COVID-19.

The V and J genes are TRBV28 and TRBJ1-3, with 7 bases that match TRBD1. Germline lookup yields CDR1 MDHEN and CDR2 SYDVKM. CDR3 length: 17 residues. The ends lost 6 bases at V and 3 bases at J; junction bases unmatched: 14. CDR3 DNA: TGTGCCAGCAGGAGGGTGGACAGGCGTTACTTTGGAAACACCATATATTTT. Translating gives CASRRVDRRYFGNTIYF.

This chain links TRBV5-1 with TRBJ2-4; tentative D call: TRBD1 (5 bases). This CDR3 has 15 residues. CDR1 is SGHRS and CDR2 is YFSETQ in the germline V gene. V dropped 0 bases and J dropped 3 bases, with 10 bases sitting between them. CDR3 sequence reads: CASSLGYDSKNIQYF. The CDR3, as DNA: TGCGCCAGCAGCTTGGGGTATGACAGCAAAAACATTCAGTACTTC.

The chain is built from TRBV4-1 and TRBJ2-3, with 7 positions matching TRBD2. The CDR3 is 17 amino acids. Germline trimming cut 5 bases from V and 2 bases from J; bases unmatched to any gene: 13. Germline lookup yields CDR1 MGHRA and CDR2 YSYEKL. The CDR3 loop is CASSTRLGRGFTDTQYF. The CDR3 DNA reads as TGCGCCAGCAGCACTCGCCTCGGGCGGGGGTTCACAGATACGCAGTATTTT.

J is TRBJ2-7 and V is TRBV5-6; 7 bases align to TRBD1. Germline V lookup: CDR1 SGHDT, CDR2 YYEEEE. Trimming took 4 bases from V and 7 from J; bases not matched to a gene: 5. The CDR3 has 12 residues. The CDR3 nucleotides read TGTGCCAGCAGCCGGACAGGCAGGGAGCAGTACTTC. This sequence encodes CASSRTGREQYF.

This sequence joins TRBV7-3 and TRBJ2-7, with TRBD2 as a possible D gene (6 bases). Deletions cut 2 bases from V and 6 bases from J, with 11 bases between. Germline V lookup: CDR1 SGHTA, CDR2 FQGTGA. CDR3 size: 13 residues. The CDR3 is CASSLGGMAEQYF. The CDR3 DNA follows: TGTGCCAGCAGCTTAGGAGGGATGGCCGAGCAGTACTTC.

The chain uses TRBV5-6 and TRBJ2-3, with 7 bases that match TRBD2. This CDR3 has 14 residues. From germline, CDR1 is SGHDT and CDR2 YYEEEE. The V segment lost 2 bases and the J segment 4 bases; nucleotides outside the gene matches: 4. CDR3 nucleotides: TGTGCCAGCAGCTTCGGGGGGATCCCAGATACGCAGTATTTT. It is translated as CASSFGGIPDTQYF.

The chain couples TRBV7-2 to TRBJ1-3; possibly TRBD1 for D (6 bases). V shed 5 bases and J shed 2 bases, with 10 bases lying between them. The CDR3 runs to 14 residues. CDR1 and CDR2 (germline): SGHTA, FQGNSA. The CDR3 loop reads CASSPQGPGNTIYF. The CDR3 nucleotides read TGTGCCAGCAGCCCACAGGGTCCTGGAAACACCATATATTTT.

This chain uses TRBV2 with TRBJ2-5, with TRBD1 matching 12 bases. From germline, CDR1 is SNHLY and CDR2 FYNNEI. The V gene end was trimmed by 8 bases and the J gene end by 4 bases; junction bases not matched to a gene: 5. The CDR3 covers 14 residues. The CDR3 DNA reads TGTGCCAGCCTGGGACAGGGGGCGGGAGAGACCCAGTACTTC. Protein: CASLGQGAGETQYF.

This clone was detected once. The chain joins TRBV4-2 to TRBJ2-2; D might be TRBD2 (6 bases). Trimming took 7 bases from V and 6 from J, leaving 18 bases between them. This CDR3 is built from 15 residues. Germline V lookup: CDR1 LGHNA, CDR2 YNFKEQ. This CDR3 reads CASNLGGGGAGELFF. DNA of the CDR3: TGTGCCAGCAACCTTGGTGGTGGAGGGGCCGGGGAGCTGTTTTTT.

The rearrangement links TRBV23-1 to TRBJ2-7, with 7 positions matching TRBD1. TRBV23-1 is an open reading frame whose function is uncertain. The CDR3 extends over 16 amino acids. The V and J ends lost 3 bases and 2 bases, in that order; junction bases with no gene match: 10. CDR3 amino acids: CASSQPTGTETYEQYF. The CDR3 bases are TGCGCCAGCAGTCAGCCCACCGGGACAGAGACCTACGAGCAGTACTTC.

The chain has TRBV2 and TRBJ2-5; TRBD1 is a possible D gene (5 bases). With 4 bases removed from V and 3 bases from J, the gap between germline ends came to 9 bases. There are 13 residues in the CDR3. From germline, CDR1 is SNHLY and CDR2 FYNNEI. The CDR3 DNA reads TGTGCCAGCAGTGGGGGCCCAAAAGAGACCCAGTACTTC. Translation: CASSGGPKETQYF.

The rearrangement joins TRBV7-2 to TRBJ2-7; TRBD1 agrees at 7 bases. With V trimmed by 5 bases and J by 2 bases, 6 bases remained unmatched. The CDR3 totals 14 residues. CDR1 and CDR2 (germline): SGHTA, FQGNSA. The CDR3 coding sequence is TGTGCCAGCAGCCCCCGGACAGGAGCCTACGAGCAGTACTTC. Translation gives CASSPRTGAYEQYF.

This clone was recorded a few times. The rearrangement joins TRBV9 to TRBJ2-7; D may be TRBD1 (5 bases). This CDR3 spans 17 amino acids. CDR1 and CDR2 (germline): SGDLS, YYNGEE. V lost 1 base and J lost 4, with 21 bases in between. The chain's CDR3 is CASSVTGVGAGSYEQYF. CDR3 coding DNA: TGTGCCAGCAGCGTAACCGGTGTAGGGGCCGGTTCATACGAGCAGTACTTC.

The gene calls are TRBV3-1 (or the pseudogene TRBV3-2) and TRBJ2-4, with 8 bases aligning to TRBD1. V lost 1 base, J lost 3 bases, and 5 bases stayed unmatched. This CDR3 is built from 16 residues. Germline V gives CDR1 LGHDT, CDR2 YNNKEL (reference sequence). Written as DNA, the CDR3 is TGTGCCAGCAGCCAAGCAGGGGGACAGGTCAAAAACATTCAGTACTTC. This codes for CASSQAGGQVKNIQYF.

The rearrangement links TRBV5-6 to TRBJ2-2; D is ambiguous. The CDR3 length is 15 residues. Germline values: CDR1 SGHDT, CDR2 YYEEEE. The V end was cut by 2 bases, the J end by 0 bases, with 8 bases between. The chain's CDR3 is CASSFGTTNTGELFF. The CDR3 DNA reads TGTGCCAGCAGCTTTGGCACAACGAACACCGGGGAGCTGTTTTTT.

The chain couples TRBV7-2 to TRBJ2-7, with 15 bases matching TRBD2. CDR1 is SGHTA, CDR2 FQGNSA, per germline. V trimming: 1 base; J trimming: 7 bases; junction bases outside the gene matches: 2. CDR3 size: 15 residues. The CDR3 loop is CASSLEGTSGREQYF. The CDR3 bases are TGTGCCAGCAGCTTAGAAGGGACTAGCGGGAGGGAGCAGTACTTC. The full variable domain, its missing parts supplied by reference TRBV7-2 and TRBJ2-7, is GAGVSQSPSNKVTEKGKDVELRCDPISGHTALYWYRQSLGQGLEFLIYFQGNSAPDKSGLPSDRFSAERTGGSVSTLTIQRTQQEDSAVYLCASSLEGTSGREQYFGPGTRLTVT.

The chain combines TRBV29-1 with TRBJ2-5; the match to TRBD1 covers 8 bases. Germline V gives CDR1 SQVTM, CDR2 ANQGSEA. V lost 6 bases to trimming and J lost 5 bases; unmatched junction nucleotides: 11. The CDR3 is 14 amino acids. CDR3 DNA: TGCAGCGTGGCTACCGCAGGGGGCGGGGAGACCCAGTACTTC. This sequence encodes CSVATAGGGETQYF.

This chain connects TRBV7-3 to TRBJ2-3; unclear D gene. Trimming shortened V by 4 bases and J by 2 bases, and 10 bases separated the two germline ends. Germline V gene data show CDR1 as SGHTA and CDR2 as FQGTGA. CDR3 length equals 14 residues. The DNA for the CDR3 is TGTGCCAGCAGCTCGGAGCACTCCACAGATACGCAGTATTTT. As protein: CASSSEHSTDTQYF.

The J gene is TRBJ1-2, the V gene TRBV6-5, with D perhaps TRBD1 (6 bases). The V and J ends lost 6 bases and 2 bases respectively, with 10 bases between them. There are 13 residues in the CDR3. Germline V gene sequence: CDR1 MNHEY, CDR2 SVGAGI. The CDR3 reads CASSRQENYGYTF. CDR3 sequence (DNA): TGTGCCAGCAGCCGACAGGAAAACTATGGCTACACCTTC.

The J gene is TRBJ2-7, the V gene TRBV27; perhaps TRBD2 as D (5 bases). Germline V gives CDR1 MNHEY, CDR2 SMNVEV (reference sequence). With 2 bases removed from V and 1 base from J, the gap between germline ends came to 9 bases. The CDR3 has 14 amino acids. This CDR3 reads CASSLRGKSYEQYF. In nucleotides, the CDR3 is TGTGCCAGCAGTTTACGGGGAAAGTCCTACGAGCAGTACTTC.

The J gene is TRBJ2-3, the V gene TRBV6-2 or TRBV6-3, with a possible D match to TRBD1 (6 bases). V lost 6 bases and J lost 0, with 13 bases in between. The CDR3 is 15 residues long. Germline loops: CDR1 MNHEY, CDR2 SVGEGT. The chain's CDR3 is CASSTGTLSTDTQYF. The CDR3 bases are TGTGCCAGCAGCACCGGGACATTGAGCACAGATACGCAGTATTTT.

V gene TRBV5-1 combines with J gene TRBJ1-2; possible D gene TRBD1, 6 bases. Germline values: CDR1 SGHRS, CDR2 YFSETQ. This CDR3 is 13 amino acids long. The germline V and J ends were trimmed by 4 bases and 6 bases, with 13 bases remaining between them. The CDR3 region is CASSPNRENGYTF. DNA of the CDR3: TGCGCCAGCAGCCCGAACAGGGAAAATGGCTACACCTTC.

The V and J genes are TRBV27 and TRBJ1-2; TRBD1 matches 9 bases. The junction had 3 bases not matched to a gene; V was cut back by 6 bases and J by 4 bases. Germline V gives CDR1 MNHEY, CDR2 SMNVEV (reference sequence). The CDR3 length is 13 residues. Written as DNA, the CDR3 is TGTGCCAGCAGGGGACAGGGAACCTATGGCTACACCTTC. Protein sequence: CASRGQGTYGYTF.

The chain recombines TRBV4-3 with TRBJ2-6; D unresolved. Between the trimmed V and J ends, which lost 0 bases and 0 bases, there was a span of 6 bases. This CDR3 is built from 16 residues. Per the germline V gene, CDR1 is LGHNA and CDR2 is YSLEER. CDR3 amino acids: CASSQDTPSGANVLTF. The DNA for the CDR3 is TGCGCCAGCAGCCAAGATACTCCCTCTGGGGCCAACGTCCTGACTTTC.

The chain is built from TRBV29-1 and TRBJ2-1; 11 bases map to TRBD2. This CDR3 region has 18 residues. The germline V gene has CDR1 SQVTM and CDR2 ANQGSEA. V lost 6 bases to trimming and J lost 8 bases; unmatched junction nucleotides: 21. CDR3 protein: CSVNPETSGITLGDEQFF. In nucleotides, the CDR3 is TGCAGCGTCAACCCCGAGACTAGCGGGATCACCCTTGGCGATGAGCAGTTCTTC.

This clone has only one observation. The chain carries TRBV2 and TRBJ2-1; a possible D gene is TRBD2 (6 bases). The length of the CDR3 is 16 residues. Germline CDR1 reads SNHLY; CDR2 reads FYNNEI. The V and J ends lost 4 bases and 2 bases respectively, with 15 bases between them. The CDR3 sequence: CASSVLYGSTYNEQFF. CDR3 sequence (DNA): TGTGCCAGCAGTGTCCTCTACGGGAGTACCTACAATGAGCAGTTCTTC.

This rearrangement joins TRBV2 to TRBJ2-3, with 9 positions matching TRBD1. CDR3 length: 16 amino acids. Germline loops: CDR1 SNHLY, CDR2 FYNNEI. Trimming cost V 6 bases and J 2 bases; bases outside gene matches: 9. In DNA, the CDR3 is TGTGCCAGCAGGGCAACAGGGGGCTATTACACAGATACGCAGTATTTT. Amino acids: CASRATGGYYTDTQYF. Full variable domain (rest looked up from reference TRBV2 and TRBJ2-3): EPEVTQTPSHQVTQMGQEVILRCVPISNHLYFYWYRQILGQKVEFLVSFYNNEISEKSEIFDDQFSVERPDGSNFTLKIRSTKLEDSAMYFCASRATGGYYTDTQYFGPGTRLTVL.